This T cell receptor beta chain comes out of a study of blood T cell repertoires in COVID-19. Across the whole study: Samples taken during acute and convalescent COVID-19 were collected in the United States, Italy and Spain.

Trimming shortened V by 3 bases and J by 7 bases, and 31 bases separated the two germline ends. This CDR3 has 19 residues. Germline CDR1 reads LGHDT; CDR2 reads YNNKEL (reference sequence). Original data processing: Counts of nucleated cells, estimated from reference gene primer amplification, were obtained. The method was immunoSEQ multiplex PCR; TCRdb's version includes in-frame clones alone and lacks a portion of them. V and J calls and clone size follow that table, whereas D and trimming were derived from the DNA. The table has some 200,000 clones, 85% to 90% seen once. The receptor was derived from a man aged 35 to 55 with active or convalescent COVID-19. Sequenced material: peripheral blood. This sequence joins TRBV3-1 (or the pseudogene TRBV3-2) and TRBJ2-7, with a possible D match to TRBD1 (6 bases). The CDR3 is CASSQPGVLKRQVWKEQYF. CDR3 nucleotide sequence: TGTGCCAGCAGCCAGCCTGGGGTACTAAAACGACAGGTTTGGAAGGAGCAGTACTTC.